This record covers a single T cell receptor (beta chain). The sample originates from a study of blood T cell repertoires in COVID-19. Study-level information: Collection of acute and convalescent COVID-19 samples took place in the United States, Italy and Spain. Sources were T cells, B-cell-depleted T cells, or PBMCs; the material itself was cDNA or gDNA.

The germline V gene encodes CDR1 LGHNA and CDR2 YNFKEQ. CDR3 size: 15 residues. With 0 bases removed from V and 9 bases from J, the gap between germline ends came to 12 bases. Per the study methods: Nucleated cell counts were estimated from reference gene primer amplification. Assay: immunoSEQ multiplex PCR; the TCRdb copy retains only in-frame clones and omits some. V and J calls plus clone size are reproduced from that table; the DNA served to infer D and trimming. This sample yields under 100,000 clones, of which 85% are seen a single time; about 20% belongs to the top ten. The chain uses TRBV4-2 and TRBJ1-6; D remains unclear. This sequence was found in an elderly man with active or convalescent COVID-19. The sample consisted of peripheral blood. The CDR3 region has the DNA TGTGCCAGCAGCCAAGAACCCTTCGGGATTTCACCCCTCCACTTT. It translates to CASSQEPFGISPLHF.